The rows below give T cell receptor beta chains drawn from one sample of a study of cytomegalovirus exposure and HLA in healthy donors. Profiled with immunoSEQ multiplex PCR; TCRdb holds only in-frame clones, not every one. The table shows under 300,000 clones, with 80% to 90% occurring only once. Specimen: PBMCs. All receptors come from a woman aged 40 to 50 in good health and CMV-seropositive. The CDR3 runs from the conserved cysteine through the conserved F or W. The D gene is left open where the match is weak. Not every row has a clone size; where given, it reads once, few, many or a size class.

>TRBV5-1|TRBJ2-2|TRBD2|-
TGCGCCAGCAGCTCGGGACTAGGCGGCAACACCGGGGAGCTGTTTTTT
CASSSGLGGNTGELFF
>TRBV7-2|TRBJ2-1|-|once
TGTGCCAGCAGCTCTAGACTGGGGGGTGAGCAGTTCTTC
CASSSRLGGEQFF
>TRBV30|TRBJ2-3|-|-
TGTGCCTGGGGCGGGGGCACAGATACGCAGTATTTT
CAWGGGTDTQYF
>TRBV11-2|TRBJ2-1|-|once
TGTGCCAGCAGCTTAGAACTAGCTAATGGTGAGCAGTTCTTC
CASSLELANGEQFF
>TRBV5-1|TRBJ2-7|TRBD2|-
TGCGCCAGCAGCGCTAGCGGGATCCCGTACGAGCAGTACTTC
CASSASGIPYEQYF
>TRBV5-1|TRBJ2-7|TRBD2|-
TGCGCCAGCAGCGCGCCGGGACTAGCTGGCGAGCAGTACTTC
CASSAPGLAGEQYF
>TRBV11-3|TRBJ2-2|-|-
TGTGCCAGCAGCACAGGGAGTCTCAGACCCGGGGAGCTGTTTTTT
CASSTGSLRPGELFF
>TRBV10-1|TRBJ2-3|TRBD2|-
TGCGCCAGCAGTGAGCGCGGACTAGCGGGAGCGCTCACAGATACGCAGTATTTT
CASSERGLAGALTDTQYF
>TRBV27|TRBJ1-5|TRBD1|-
TGTGCCAGCAGTCCACTCCCTACAGGGGGCAGACAGCCCCAGCATTTT
CASSPLPTGGRQPQHF
>TRBV30|TRBJ1-4|TRBD1|-
TGTGCCTGGAGTGCGGGACAGGGAAAGTTTTTT
CAWSAGQGKFF
>TRBV5-1|TRBJ2-1|TRBD1|-
TGCGCCAGCAGCTTAGGGACAGGAGCCAATGAGCAGTTCTTC
CASSLGTGANEQFF
>TRBV15|TRBJ2-2|-|-
TGTGCCACCAGCAGAGAGACAGGCTCGGCGAACACCGGGGAGCTGTTTTTT
CATSRETGSANTGELFF
>TRBV5-6|TRBJ2-5|-|-
TGTGCCAGCAGCTTGGACGCCGGGATTCTTAGGAAGGAGACCCAGTACTTC
CASSLDAGILRKETQYF
>TRBV27|TRBJ1-5|-|-
TGTGCCAGCAGTGAGGGACTGTTCGGCAATCAGCCCCAGCATTTT
CASSEGLFGNQPQHF
>TRBV6-6|TRBJ2-7|TRBD2|few
TGTGCCAGCTTGTTTGCGGGAGGAGGCGAGCAGTACTTC
CASLFAGGGEQYF
>TRBV7-8|TRBJ2-1|TRBD2|few
TGTGCCAGCAGCTTAGGGACTAGCGGCTGGGATGAGCAGTTCTTC
CASSLGTSGWDEQFF
>TRBV11-2|TRBJ2-3|-|-
TGTGCCAGCAGCTTACTAAACCGGGGGTCAGATACGCAGTATTTT
CASSLLNRGSDTQYF
>TRBV9|TRBJ1-1|TRBD1|-
TGTGCCAGCAGCGTTCAACAGGGGGTTATAATGAACACTGAAGCTTTCTTT
CASSVQQGVIMNTEAFF
>TRBV9|TRBJ2-1|TRBD1|once
TGTGCCAGCAGCAAACGGGACAGGGCGGGCAATGAGCAGTTCTTC
CASSKRDRAGNEQFF
>TRBV14|TRBJ2-1|-|once
TGTGCCAGCAGCCAAGGAGCGGGTAAAGATTATTACAATGAGCAGTTCTTC
CASSQGAGKDYYNEQFF
>TRBV5-1|TRBJ2-1|TRBD2|-
TGCGCCAGCAGCTTCCAGGCGGGAGTAGTGAATGAGCAGTTCTTC
CASSFQAGVVNEQFF
>TRBV4-3|TRBJ1-4|TRBD1|few
TGCGCCAGCAGCCAAGAGACAGGGGCTCAAACTAATGAAAAACTGTTTTTT
CASSQETGAQTNEKLFF
>TRBV21-1|TRBJ1-1|-|-
TGTGCCAGCAGCACGCGGAACCACAGGGGACTGAACACTGAAGCTTTCTTT
CASSTRNHRGLNTEAFF
>TRBV5-1|TRBJ1-1|TRBD1|-
TGCGCCAGCAGCTCGGGACAGATGAACACTGAAGCTTTCTTT
CASSSGQMNTEAFF
>TRBV14|TRBJ2-5|-|-
TGTGCCAGCAGCCAAAAAAGGACCGGACTCCAAGAGACCCAGTACTTC
CASSQKRTGLQETQYF
>TRBV29-1|TRBJ2-5|-|once
TGCAGCGTTGGTCTTGGCGGGACCCAGTACTTC
CSVGLGGTQYF
>TRBV7-9|TRBJ2-7|TRBD2|-
TGTGCCAGCAGCTCAACTAGCGAGGTGTACGAGCAGTACTTC
CASSSTSEVYEQYF
>TRBV28|TRBJ2-1|TRBD2|-
TGTGCCAGCAGGCCGACTAGCGGGAAACACTACAATGAGCAGTTCTTC
CASRPTSGKHYNEQFF
>TRBV11-3|TRBJ2-7|TRBD2|once
TGTGCCAGCAGCCAGGGACTAGCGGGAAGTGAGCAGTACTTC
CASSQGLAGSEQYF
>TRBV2|TRBJ2-7|-|-
TGTGCCAGCAGTGAAGCGCGGGGAGGGGGGTCCTACGAGCAGTACTTC
CASSEARGGGSYEQYF
>TRBV9|TRBJ1-5|-|-
TGTGCCAGCAGCGTAGACGGGGGCGAGCGGGGTAATCAGCCCCAGCATTTT
CASSVDGGERGNQPQHF
>TRBV19|TRBJ1-1|-|-
TGTGCCAGTAGTATCGCAGGAACCAACACTGAAGCTTTCTTT
CASSIAGTNTEAFF
>TRBV10-3|TRBJ2-1|-|-
TGTGCCTTATCTAGCGAAACCTACAATGAGCAGTTCTTC
CALSSETYNEQFF
>TRBV30|TRBJ1-1|-|-
TGTGCCTGGAGTGTACGGGTGGAGGCTTTCTTT
CAWSVRVEAFF
>TRBV5-6|TRBJ2-1|-|-
TGTGCCAGCATCATCCTCGACAGCTCCTACAATGAGCAGTTCTTC
CASIILDSSYNEQFF
>TRBV7-9|TRBJ2-7|-|-
TGTGCCAGCAGCTTAGGAGGGACACCCTCCTACGAGCAGTACTTC
CASSLGGTPSYEQYF
>TRBV2|TRBJ2-2|TRBD1|-
TGTGCCAGCAGTGAATTTATGGGACAGGGTATTACCGGGGAGCTGTTTTTT
CASSEFMGQGITGELFF
>TRBV27|TRBJ2-5|TRBD1|-
TGTGCCAGCAGACAGGCGGGACAGGGGTCCGGAGAGACCCAGTACTTC
CASRQAGQGSGETQYF
>TRBV7-2|TRBJ2-7|-|once
TGTGCCAGCAGCACCCGACAGGCGGCCTACGAGCAGTACTTC
CASSTRQAAYEQYF
>TRBV5-8|TRBJ2-6|TRBD1|few
TGTGCCAGCAGCAAACGGACAGGGGACCCTTGGGGGGCCAACGTCCTGACTTTC
CASSKRTGDPWGANVLTF
>TRBV30|TRBJ2-1|-|once
TGTGCCTGGAGTGTAAAGGACTCGCGGAGCGAGGGGCAGTTCTTC
CAWSVKDSRSEGQFF
>TRBV5-1|TRBJ2-2|-|-
TGCGCCAGCAGCCCTCGAGGCAACAGGGCGAACACCGGGGAGCTGTTTTTT
CASSPRGNRANTGELFF
>TRBV7-3|TRBJ2-2|TRBD1|once
TGTGCCAGTTCGGGACAGGGGAAGATGGCCGGGGAGCTGTTTTTT
CASSGQGKMAGELFF
>TRBV6-6|TRBJ2-7|TRBD2|-
TGTGCCAGCAGTTACTCTCTAGCGGGAGTGAGGGGCGAGCAGTACTTC
CASSYSLAGVRGEQYF
>TRBV9|TRBJ1-3|-|-
TGTGCCAGCAGCGTAGCCGGCTCTGGAAACACCATATATTTT
CASSVAGSGNTIYF
>TRBV7-2|TRBJ1-2|-|-
TGTGCCAGCAGCGCCGCCCCCACTAATGATAACTATGGCTACACCTTC
CASSAAPTNDNYGYTF
>TRBV28|TRBJ2-3|TRBD2|once
TGTGCCAGCAGCTTAGCGGGTCTGGGGACAGATACGCAGTATTTT
CASSLAGLGTDTQYF
>TRBV30|TRBJ1-6|-|-
TGTGCCTGGAGGAGGGAGGAAACTTCACCCCTCCACTTT
CAWRREETSPLHF
>TRBV2|TRBJ2-3|TRBD2|-
TGTGCCAGCAGTGTTGTAGCGGGGGAGGGAAATACGCAGTATTTT
CASSVVAGEGNTQYF
>TRBV6-5|TRBJ1-6|TRBD1|-
TGTGCCAGCAGTTACGCCGGGACAGGGGATGTACCCCTCCACTTT
CASSYAGTGDVPLHF
>TRBV11-1|TRBJ2-7|TRBD1|-
TGTGCCAGCAGCGGCACAGGGGGCAGAGCCTACGAGCAGTACTTC
CASSGTGGRAYEQYF
>TRBV7-2|TRBJ2-1|TRBD2|-
TGTGCCAGCAGCTCTGAGGGACTAGCGGTCTACAATGAGCAGTTCTTC
CASSSEGLAVYNEQFF
>TRBV19|TRBJ1-4|-|-
TGTGCCAGTAGTATCGACAGCCAAAATGAAAAACTGTTTTTT
CASSIDSQNEKLFF
>TRBV9|TRBJ2-1|TRBD2|-
TGTGCCAGCAGCGTCCGGGACCCACGGACTAGCGGACATGCAAACTCCTACAATGAGCAGTTCTTC
CASSVRDPRTSGHANSYNEQFF
>TRBV2|TRBJ1-4|TRBD1|once
TGTGCCGGAAGGCAGGGGGCCACTAATGAAAAACTGTTTTTT
CAGRQGATNEKLFF
>TRBV19|TRBJ2-7|TRBD1|-
TGTGCCAGTAGTAACGGGCAGGGGGCTTACGAGCAGTACTTC
CASSNGQGAYEQYF